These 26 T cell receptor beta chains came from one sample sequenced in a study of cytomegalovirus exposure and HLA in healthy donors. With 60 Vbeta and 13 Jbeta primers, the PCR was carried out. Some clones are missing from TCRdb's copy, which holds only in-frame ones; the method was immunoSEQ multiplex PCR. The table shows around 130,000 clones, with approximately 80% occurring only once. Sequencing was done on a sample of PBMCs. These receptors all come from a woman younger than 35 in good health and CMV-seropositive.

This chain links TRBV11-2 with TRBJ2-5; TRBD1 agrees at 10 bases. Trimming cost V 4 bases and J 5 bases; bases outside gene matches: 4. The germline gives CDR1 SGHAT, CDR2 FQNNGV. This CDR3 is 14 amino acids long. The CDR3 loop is CASSSGQGSETQYF. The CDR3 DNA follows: TGTGCCAGCAGCTCGGGACAGGGGAGCGAGACCCAGTACTTC.

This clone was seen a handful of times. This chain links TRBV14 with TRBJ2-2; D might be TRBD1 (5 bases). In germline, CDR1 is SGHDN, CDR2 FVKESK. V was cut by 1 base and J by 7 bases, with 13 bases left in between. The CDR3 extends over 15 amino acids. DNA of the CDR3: TGTGCCAGCAGCCAAGGGGGCTCCTTCGTCGGGGAGCTGTTTTTT. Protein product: CASSQGGSFVGELFF.

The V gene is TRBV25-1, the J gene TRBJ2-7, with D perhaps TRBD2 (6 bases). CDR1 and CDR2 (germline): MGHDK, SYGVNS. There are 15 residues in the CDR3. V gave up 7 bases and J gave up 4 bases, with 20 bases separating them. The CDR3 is CASTSPLAKDYEQYF. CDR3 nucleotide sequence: TGTGCCAGCACATCCCCCCTAGCGAAGGATTACGAGCAGTACTTC.

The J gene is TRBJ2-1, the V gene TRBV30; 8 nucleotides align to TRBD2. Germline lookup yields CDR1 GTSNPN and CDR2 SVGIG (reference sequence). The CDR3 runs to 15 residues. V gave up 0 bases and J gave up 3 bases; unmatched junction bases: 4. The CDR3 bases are TGTGCCTGGAGTGTCGGGGGGGACGTCTACAATGAGCAGTTCTTC. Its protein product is CAWSVGGDVYNEQFF.

For the CDR3, the DNA is TGCGCCAGCAGCCCCGGGACAGGGGGTTATTATGGCTACACCTTC. Translation gives CASSPGTGGYYGYTF. The chain recombines TRBV5-1 with TRBJ1-2; 11 positions match TRBD1. The V gene end was trimmed by 4 bases and the J gene end by 5 bases; junction bases not matched to a gene: 7. Germline V gene sequence: CDR1 SGHRS, CDR2 YFSETQ. The CDR3 has 15 amino acids.

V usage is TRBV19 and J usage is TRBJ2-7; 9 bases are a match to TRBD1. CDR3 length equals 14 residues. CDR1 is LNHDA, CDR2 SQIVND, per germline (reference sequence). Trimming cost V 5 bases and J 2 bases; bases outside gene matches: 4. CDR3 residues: CASSGQGTTYEQYF. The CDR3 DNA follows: TGTGCCAGTAGTGGACAGGGGACGACCTACGAGCAGTACTTC.

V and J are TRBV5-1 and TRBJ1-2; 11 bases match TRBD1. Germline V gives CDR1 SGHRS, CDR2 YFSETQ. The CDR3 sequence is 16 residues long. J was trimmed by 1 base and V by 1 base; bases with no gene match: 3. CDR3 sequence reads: CASSLLGQGVNYGYTF. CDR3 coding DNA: TGCGCCAGCAGCTTGTTGGGACAGGGGGTTAACTATGGCTACACCTTC.

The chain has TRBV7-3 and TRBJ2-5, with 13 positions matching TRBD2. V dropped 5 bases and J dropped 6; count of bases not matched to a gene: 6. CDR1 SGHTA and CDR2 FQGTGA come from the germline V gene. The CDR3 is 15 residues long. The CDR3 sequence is CASSETSGGRKTQYF. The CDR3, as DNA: TGTGCCAGCAGCGAGACTAGCGGGGGGAGGAAGACCCAGTACTTC.

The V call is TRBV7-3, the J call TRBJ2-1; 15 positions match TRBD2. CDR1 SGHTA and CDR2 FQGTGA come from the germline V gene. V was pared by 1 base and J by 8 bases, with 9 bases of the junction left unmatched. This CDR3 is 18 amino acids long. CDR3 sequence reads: CASSLILPGLAGGHEQFF. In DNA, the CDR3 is TGTGCCAGCAGCTTAATCCTACCGGGACTAGCGGGGGGTCATGAGCAGTTCTTC.

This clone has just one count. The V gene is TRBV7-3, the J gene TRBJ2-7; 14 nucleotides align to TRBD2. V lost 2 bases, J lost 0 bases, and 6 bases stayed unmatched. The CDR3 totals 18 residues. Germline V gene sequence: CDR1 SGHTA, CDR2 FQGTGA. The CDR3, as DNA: TGTGCCAGCAGCTTACATGGACTAGCGGGGGGCAGCTCCTACGAGCAGTACTTC. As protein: CASSLHGLAGGSSYEQYF.

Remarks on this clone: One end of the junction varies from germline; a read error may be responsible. CDR3 residues: CSSSVYFEGYTF. The CDR3 nucleotides are TGTTCCAGCAGCGTGTATTTTGAGGGCTACACCTTC. This chain joins TRBV7-9 and TRBJ1-2; D is ambiguous. The germline V gene has CDR1 SEHNR and CDR2 FQNEAQ (reference sequence). The CDR3 has 12 amino acids.

DNA of the CDR3: TGTGCCAGCAGTGGCCGGGACAGTCCCCAGCATTTT. Protein product: CASSGRDSPQHF. The chain employs TRBV6-1 and TRBJ1-5; 7 nucleotides match TRBD1. This CDR3 region has 12 residues. Germline V lookup: CDR1 MNHNS, CDR2 SASEGT. V lost 4 bases and J lost 10; bases outside the gene matches: 4.

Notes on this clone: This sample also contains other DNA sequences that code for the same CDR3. CDR3: CSVGTEAYNEQFF. The DNA of the CDR3 is TGCAGCGTCGGGACAGAAGCCTACAATGAGCAGTTCTTC. The rearrangement uses TRBV29-1 and TRBJ2-1, with TRBD1 matching over 7 bases. Germline V gene lookup returns CDR1 SQVTM and CDR2 ANQGSEA. Losses at the gene ends were 6 bases for V and 2 bases for J; bases not matched to a gene: 4. There are 13 residues in the CDR3.

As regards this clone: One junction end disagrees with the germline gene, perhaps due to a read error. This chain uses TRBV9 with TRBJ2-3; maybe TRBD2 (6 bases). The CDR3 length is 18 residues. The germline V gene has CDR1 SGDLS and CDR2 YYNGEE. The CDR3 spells CASSVEGGLKSSGDAQYF. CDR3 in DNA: TGTGCCAGCAGCGTAGAAGGCGGGTTGAAGTCCTCGGGAGATGCGCAGTATTTT.

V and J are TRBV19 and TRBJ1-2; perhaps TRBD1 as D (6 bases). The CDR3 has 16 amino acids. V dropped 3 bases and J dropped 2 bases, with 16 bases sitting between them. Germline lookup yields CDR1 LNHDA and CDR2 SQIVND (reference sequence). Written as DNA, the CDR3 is TGTGCCAGTAGTATCGGTCAGGGGCGTACCAACTATGGCTACACCTTC. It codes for CASSIGQGRTNYGYTF.

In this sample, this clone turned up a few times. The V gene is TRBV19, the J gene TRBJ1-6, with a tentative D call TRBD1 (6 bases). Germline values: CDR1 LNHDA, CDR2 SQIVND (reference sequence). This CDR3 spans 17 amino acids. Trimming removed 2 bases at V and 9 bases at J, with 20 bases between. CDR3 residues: CASSILITPQGTSPLHF. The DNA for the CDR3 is TGTGCCAGTAGTATACTGATAACGCCGCAGGGGACTTCACCCCTCCACTTT.

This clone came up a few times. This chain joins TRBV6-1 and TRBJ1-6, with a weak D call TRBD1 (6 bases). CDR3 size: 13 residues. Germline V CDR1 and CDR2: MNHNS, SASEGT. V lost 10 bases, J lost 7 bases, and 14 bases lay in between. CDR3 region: CANKDSGNSPLHF. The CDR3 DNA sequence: TGTGCCAACAAGGACAGTGGGAATTCACCCCTCCACTTT.

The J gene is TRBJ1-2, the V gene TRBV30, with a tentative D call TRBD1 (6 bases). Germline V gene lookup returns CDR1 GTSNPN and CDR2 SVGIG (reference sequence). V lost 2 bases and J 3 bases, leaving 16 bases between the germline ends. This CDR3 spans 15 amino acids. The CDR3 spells CAWSPRGGGYYGYTF. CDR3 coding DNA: TGTGCCTGGAGTCCCCGGGGAGGGGGTTACTATGGCTACACCTTC. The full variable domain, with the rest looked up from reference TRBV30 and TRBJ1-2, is SQTIHQWPATLVQPVGSPLSLECTVEGTSNPNLYWYRQAAGRGLQLLFYSVGIGQISSEVPQNLSASRPQDRQFILSSKKLLLSDSGFYLCAWSPRGGGYYGYTFGSGTRLTVV.

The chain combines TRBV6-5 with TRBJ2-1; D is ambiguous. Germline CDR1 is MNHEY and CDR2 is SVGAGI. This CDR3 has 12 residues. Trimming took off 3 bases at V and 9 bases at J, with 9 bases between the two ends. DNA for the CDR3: TGTGCCAGCAGTTATACCAGGTTTGAGCAGTTCTTC. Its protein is CASSYTRFEQFF.

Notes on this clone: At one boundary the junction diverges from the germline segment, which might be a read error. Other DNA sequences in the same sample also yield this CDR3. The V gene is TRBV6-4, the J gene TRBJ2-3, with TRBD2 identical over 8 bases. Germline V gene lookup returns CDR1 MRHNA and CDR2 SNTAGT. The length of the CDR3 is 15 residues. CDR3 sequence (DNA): TGTGCCAGCAGTCGCGGGGGGACGAGCACAGATACGCAGTATTTC. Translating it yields CASSRGGTSTDTQYF.

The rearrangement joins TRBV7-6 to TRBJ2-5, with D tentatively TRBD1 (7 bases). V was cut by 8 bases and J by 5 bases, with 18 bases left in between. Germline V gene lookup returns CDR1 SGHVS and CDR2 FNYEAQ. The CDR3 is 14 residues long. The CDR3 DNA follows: TGTGCCAGCGGACGCAGGGGGGCGGGGGAGACCCAGTACTTC. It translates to CASGRRGAGETQYF.

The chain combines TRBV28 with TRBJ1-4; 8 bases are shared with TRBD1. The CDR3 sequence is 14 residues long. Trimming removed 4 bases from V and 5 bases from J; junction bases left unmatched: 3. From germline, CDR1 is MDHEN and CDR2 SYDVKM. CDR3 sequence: CASSSRTGNEKLFF. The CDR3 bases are TGTGCCAGCAGTTCGAGGACAGGGAATGAAAAACTGTTTTTT.

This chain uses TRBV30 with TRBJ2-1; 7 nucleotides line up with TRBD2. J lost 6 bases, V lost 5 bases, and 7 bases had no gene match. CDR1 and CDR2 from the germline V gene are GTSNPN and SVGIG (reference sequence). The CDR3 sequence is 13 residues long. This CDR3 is CAWGLAVGNEQFF. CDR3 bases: TGTGCCTGGGGGCTAGCGGTTGGCAATGAGCAGTTCTTC.

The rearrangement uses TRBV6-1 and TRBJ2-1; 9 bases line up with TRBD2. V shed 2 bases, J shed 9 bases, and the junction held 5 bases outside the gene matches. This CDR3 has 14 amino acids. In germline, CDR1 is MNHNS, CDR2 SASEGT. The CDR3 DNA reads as TGTGCCAGCAGTGAAAGCGGGGGGTGGGGTGAGCAGTTCTTC. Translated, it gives CASSESGGWGEQFF.

CDR3 in amino acids: CASSRGGWETQYF. CDR3 nucleotides: TGTGCCAGCAGCCGGGGGGGCTGGGAGACCCAGTACTTC. The genes are TRBV2 and TRBJ2-5, with 8 bases that match TRBD2. This CDR3 contains 13 residues. The V segment lost 6 bases and the J segment 5 bases; nucleotides outside the gene matches: 5. Germline values: CDR1 SNHLY, CDR2 FYNNEI.

The CDR3 here is CASTARGDQETQYF. DNA for the CDR3: TGTGCCAGCACTGCACGGGGGGACCAAGAGACCCAGTACTTC. The gene calls are TRBV18 and TRBJ2-5; TRBD2 aligns across 7 bases. V lost 8 bases and J lost 0; bases outside the gene matches: 6. This CDR3 is 14 amino acids long. CDR1 and CDR2 (germline): KGHSH, LQKENI. Full variable domain (remainder filled in from reference TRBV18 and TRBJ2-5): NAGVMQNPRHLVRRRGQEARLRCSPMKGHSHVYWYRQLPEEGLKFMVYLQKENIIDESGMPKERFSAEFPKEGPSILRIQQVVRGDSAAYFCASTARGDQETQYFGPGTRLLVL.